The 10 T cell receptor beta chains below come from one sample, sequenced in a study of CD8 T cells in ankylosing spondylitis. TCRdb independently ran MiXCR on the 5' RACE reads; one entry per CDR3 protein. This sample has hundreds of thousands of distinct CDR3 sequences, with over 30% found just once. Sequenced material: blood, either unsorted or a sorted T cell fraction (not recorded which). Receptor source: a male donor with ankylosing spondylitis or in good health (not recorded which).

This clonotype occurred once. This chain uses TRBV15 with TRBJ2-5, with 14 positions matching TRBD2. Germline V gene data show CDR1 as LNHNV and CDR2 as YYDKDF (reference sequence). The CDR3 totals 18 residues. The V segment lost 5 bases and the J segment 3 bases; nucleotides outside the gene matches: 11. Here the CDR3 reads CATSGTGTSGGMEETQYF. CDR3 nucleotide sequence: TGTGCCACCAGCGGAACCGGGACTAGCGGGGGTATGGAAGAGACCCAGTACTTC.

This clonotype was found a few times. J is TRBJ1-5 and V is TRBV15, with 7 bases identical to TRBD1. The CDR3 runs 15 residues. The V and J ends lost 4 bases and 3 bases, in that order; junction bases with no gene match: 6. The germline V gene encodes CDR1 LNHNV and CDR2 YYDKDF (reference sequence). CDR3 sequence reads: CATSKNGQANQPQHF. In DNA, the CDR3 is TGTGCCACCAGCAAGAACGGACAGGCCAATCAGCCCCAGCATTTT.

The chain has TRBV20-1 and TRBJ2-3, with D tentatively TRBD1 (6 bases). The CDR3 loop spans 11 amino acids. V shed 6 bases and J shed 8 bases, with 12 bases lying between them. From germline, CDR1 is DFQATT and CDR2 SNEGSKA (reference sequence). In nucleotides, the CDR3 is TGCAGTGCCCAGGGGAAGGGTACGCAGTATTTT. This codes for CSAQGKGTQYF.

The chain's CDR3 is CASSYRTGTEAFF. The CDR3 nucleotides read TGTGCCAGCAGTTACCGGACAGGCACTGAAGCTTTCTTT. This sequence joins TRBV6-2 or TRBV6-3 and TRBJ1-1, with TRBD1 identical over 7 bases. Germline CDR1 reads MNHEY; CDR2 reads SVGEGT. The CDR3 covers 13 residues. Trimming at V came to 2 bases and at J to 4 bases, leaving 1 base not matched to a gene.

This clonotype was counted a few times. This chain uses TRBV7-6 with TRBJ2-1, with 7 bases identical to TRBD1. CDR3 length equals 14 residues. V lost 5 bases, J lost 2 bases, and 3 bases stayed unmatched. CDR1 is SGHVS, CDR2 FNYEAQ, per germline. CDR3 sequence: CASSPDRAYNEQFF. The CDR3 DNA reads TGTGCCAGCAGCCCCGACAGGGCCTACAATGAGCAGTTCTTC.

A few counts support this clonotype. CDR3 sequence: CASSNRGHRDTQYF. The CDR3 coding sequence is TGTGCCAGCAGTAACAGGGGCCATCGGGATACGCAGTATTTT. The chain combines TRBV6-5 with TRBJ2-3; TRBD1 matches 7 bases. The V gene end was trimmed by 5 bases and the J gene end by 6 bases; junction bases not matched to a gene: 8. Germline loops: CDR1 MNHEY, CDR2 SVGAGI. The CDR3 sequence is 14 residues long.

The V gene is TRBV20-1, the J gene TRBJ2-7, with D perhaps matching TRBD1 (6 bases). V was cut by 4 bases and J by 3 bases, with 13 bases left in between. CDR3 size: 13 residues. Germline V gene sequence: CDR1 DFQATT, CDR2 SNEGSKA (reference sequence). DNA of the CDR3: TGCAGTGCTAATACAGGGAACCTCTACGAGCAGTACTTC. Encoded protein: CSANTGNLYEQYF.

The chain carries TRBV29-1 and TRBJ2-1; tentatively, D is TRBD1 (6 bases). The CDR3 spans 15 residues. Germline assignment: CDR1 SQVTM and CDR2 ANQGSEA. V was clipped by 1 base and J by 0 bases, with 10 bases between them. Here the CDR3 DNA reads TGCAGCGTTGAAGGTGGACAGAGCTCCTACAATGAGCAGTTCTTC. Encoded protein: CSVEGGQSSYNEQFF.

The chain combines TRBV20-1 with TRBJ2-3; D is uncertain. The CDR3 loop spans 13 amino acids. Trimming left V 5 bases short and J 0 bases short, with 9 bases between. Germline V gene sequence: CDR1 DFQATT, CDR2 SNEGSKA (reference sequence). The CDR3 is CSAFWGSTDTQYF. The CDR3 nucleotides are TGCAGTGCTTTCTGGGGTAGCACAGATACGCAGTATTTT.

The table lists this clonotype with a few counts. The gene calls are TRBV18 and TRBJ2-7, with a tentative D call TRBD1 (6 bases). V lost 8 bases to trimming and J lost 2 bases, with 16 bases between them. The CDR3 totals 14 residues. Germline V CDR1 and CDR2: KGHSH, LQKENI. CDR3 bases: TGTGCCAGCAGCCCCGAGACAGGAGCCTACGAGCAGTACTTC. Translating gives CASSPETGAYEQYF.